These T cell receptor beta chains were read from a single sample in a study of blood T cell repertoires in COVID-19. This table comes from immunoSEQ multiplex PCR, and its TCRdb copy is limited to in-frame clones, with some not included. The repertoire consists of fewer than 80,000 clones, with around 80% occurring once and the leading ten covering more than 9.5%. Sequencing input: peripheral blood. The receptors stem from a human donor in a cohort sampled during active COVID-19. Both conserved end residues are part of each CDR3. Fields, in order: D gene, V gene, clone size, J gene, CDR3 protein, CDR3 DNA. The D gene is left open where the match is weak. A clone size is listed for some rows: how often the clone was seen (once, few, many), or a class if it is expanded.

D: .
V: TRBV7-3
size: .
J: TRBJ2-7
CDR3: CASSLAGAYEQYF
DNA: TGTGCCAGCAGCTTGGCAGGGGCCTACGAGCAGTACTTC

D: TRBD2
V: TRBV4-1
size: .
J: TRBJ2-7
CDR3: CASSQATSGIYEQYF
DNA: TGCGCCAGCAGCCAGGCGACTAGCGGTATTTACGAGCAGTACTTC

D: .
V: TRBV4-3
size: .
J: TRBJ1-1
CDR3: CASSQQFTGGYYTEAFF
DNA: TGCGCCAGCAGCCAGCAATTTACCGGGGGGTACTATACTGAAGCTTTCTTT

D: .
V: TRBV7-9
size: .
J: TRBJ2-7
CDR3: CASSLRPGTSSYEQYF
DNA: TGTGCCAGCAGCTTAAGGCCAGGGACAAGCTCCTACGAGCAGTACTTC

D: TRBD2
V: TRBV5-1
size: .
J: TRBJ2-1
CDR3: CASSPGLAGYYEQFF
DNA: TGCGCCAGCAGCCCCGGACTAGCGGGATACTATGAGCAGTTCTTC

D: .
V: TRBV30
size: .
J: TRBJ1-5
CDR3: CAWSGGGHSNQPQHF
DNA: TGTGCCTGGTCCGGGGGAGGCCATAGCAATCAGCCCCAGCATTTT

D: .
V: TRBV19
size: .
J: TRBJ1-5
CDR3: CASSIVGRGGNQPQHF
DNA: TGTGCCAGTAGTATAGTGGGCAGGGGAGGCAATCAGCCCCAGCATTTT

D: .
V: TRBV5-1
size: few
J: TRBJ2-7
CDR3: CASSEGWAGEQYF
DNA: TGCGCCAGCAGCGAGGGATGGGCCGGGGAGCAGTACTTC

D: TRBD2
V: TRBV7-8
size: .
J: TRBJ2-7
CDR3: CASSFRAGGPHEQYF
DNA: TGTGCCAGCAGCTTCCGAGCGGGAGGGCCCCACGAGCAGTACTTC

D: .
V: TRBV2
size: .
J: TRBJ2-7
CDR3: CASSGSGQPAYEQYF
DNA: TGTGCCAGCAGCGGATCAGGCCAGCCGGCCTACGAGCAGTACTTC

D: TRBD1
V: TRBV7-9
size: once
J: TRBJ2-1
CDR3: CASTSPDRVNNEQFF
DNA: TGTGCCAGCACCTCTCCGGACAGGGTCAACAATGAGCAGTTCTTC

D: TRBD1
V: TRBV18
size: .
J: TRBJ1-2
CDR3: CASSPTGDYGYTF
DNA: TGTGCCAGCTCGCCGACAGGGGACTATGGCTACACCTTC

D: TRBD2
V: TRBV11-2
size: .
J: TRBJ2-7
CDR3: CASSLDSSGASSYEQYF
DNA: TGTGCCAGCAGCTTAGATTCCAGCGGGGCTAGCTCCTACGAGCAGTACTTC

D: TRBD2
V: TRBV27
size: .
J: TRBJ2-2
CDR3: CASALAGTANTGELFF
DNA: TGTGCCAGCGCACTAGCGGGCACTGCGAACACCGGGGAGCTGTTTTTT

D: .
V: TRBV6-5
size: .
J: TRBJ2-7
CDR3: CASSYSESYEQYF
DNA: TGTGCCAGCAGTTACAGTGAGAGTTACGAGCAGTACTTC

D: TRBD2
V: TRBV5-5
size: .
J: TRBJ2-7
CDR3: CASSLVPGGTYEQYF
DNA: TGTGCCAGCAGCTTGGTCCCGGGAGGTACTTACGAGCAGTACTTC

D: .
V: TRBV5-1
size: .
J: TRBJ2-7
CDR3: CASKAGGERFYEQYF
DNA: TGCGCCAGCAAAGCCGGAGGGGAGAGGTTCTACGAGCAGTACTTC

D: .
V: TRBV28
size: once
J: TRBJ1-4
CDR3: CASSLWGQGKSNEKLFF
DNA: TGTGCCAGCAGTTTATGGGGGCAGGGGAAAAGTAATGAAAAACTGTTTTTT

D: .
V: TRBV5-4
size: .
J: TRBJ1-2
CDR3: CASSQATGIRSYGYTF
DNA: TGTGCCAGCAGCCAGGCAACAGGGATTAGGTCCTATGGCTACACCTTC

D: .
V: TRBV5-6
size: .
J: TRBJ2-1
CDR3: CASSSGNYNEQFF
DNA: TGTGCCAGCAGCTCAGGGAACTACAATGAGCAGTTCTTC

D: .
V: TRBV28
size: .
J: TRBJ1-6
CDR3: CASSRRQDNSPLHF
DNA: TGTGCCAGCAGTCGCCGACAGGATAATTCACCCCTCCACTTT

D: .
V: TRBV12-3/TRBV12-4
size: .
J: TRBJ1-1
CDR3: CASSLAVGGEAFF
DNA: TGTGCCAGCAGTTTAGCAGTAGGGGGAGAAGCTTTCTTT